Listed here is a single TCR beta chain. What it binds is unknown. Resected material from corrective heart surgery provided the thymus tissue analysed. Assay: immunoSEQ multiplex PCR; the TCRdb copy retains only in-frame clones and omits some. The table shows approximately 70,000 clones, with around 95% occurring only once. This entry is derived from a study of human thymus T cells. Broader study findings: Related work found strong thymic repertoire overlap between unrelated individuals.

The CDR3 is 15 amino acids. Germline V gene sequence: CDR1 KGHSH, CDR2 LQKENI. With 3 bases removed from V and 2 bases from J, the gap between germline ends came to 12 bases. J is TRBJ2-3 and V is TRBV18, with D possibly being TRBD1 (6 bases). The sequence was collected from a girl younger than two with a congenital heart defect but otherwise immunologically healthy. The specimen was thymus tissue. In nucleotides, the CDR3 is TGTGCCAGCTCACCGGGGACAACGAACACAGATACGCAGTATTTT. Protein sequence: CASSPGTTNTDTQYF.